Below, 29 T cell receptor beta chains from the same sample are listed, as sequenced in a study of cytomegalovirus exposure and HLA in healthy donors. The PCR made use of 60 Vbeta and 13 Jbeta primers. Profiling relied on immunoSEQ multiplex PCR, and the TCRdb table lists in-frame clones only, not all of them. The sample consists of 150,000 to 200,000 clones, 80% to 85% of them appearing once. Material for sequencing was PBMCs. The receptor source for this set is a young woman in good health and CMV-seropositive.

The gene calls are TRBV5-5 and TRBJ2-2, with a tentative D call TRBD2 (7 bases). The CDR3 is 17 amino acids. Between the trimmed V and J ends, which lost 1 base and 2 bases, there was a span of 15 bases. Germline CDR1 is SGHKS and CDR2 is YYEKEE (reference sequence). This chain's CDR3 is CASSLSRGAVNTGELFF. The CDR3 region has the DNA TGTGCCAGCAGCTTGTCCCGGGGGGCAGTTAACACCGGGGAGCTGTTTTTT.

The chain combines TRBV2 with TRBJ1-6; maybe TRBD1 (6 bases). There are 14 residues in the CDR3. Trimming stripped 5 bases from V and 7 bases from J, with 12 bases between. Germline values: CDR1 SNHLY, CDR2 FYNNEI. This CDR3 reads CASSRDRINSPLHF. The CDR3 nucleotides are TGTGCCAGCAGTAGAGACAGGATAAATTCACCCCTCCACTTT. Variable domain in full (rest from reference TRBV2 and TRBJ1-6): EPEVTQTPSHQVTQMGQEVILRCVPISNHLYFYWYRQILGQKVEFLVSFYNNEISEKSEIFDDQFSVERPDGSNFTLKIRSTKLEDSAMYFCASSRDRINSPLHFGNGTRLTVT.

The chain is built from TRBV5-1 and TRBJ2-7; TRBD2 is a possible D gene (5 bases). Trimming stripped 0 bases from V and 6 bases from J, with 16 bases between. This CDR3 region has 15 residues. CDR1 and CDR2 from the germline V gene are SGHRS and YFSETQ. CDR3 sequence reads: CASSLGHLAGGEQYF. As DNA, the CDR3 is TGCGCCAGCAGCTTGGGACACCTAGCCGGCGGCGAGCAGTACTTC.

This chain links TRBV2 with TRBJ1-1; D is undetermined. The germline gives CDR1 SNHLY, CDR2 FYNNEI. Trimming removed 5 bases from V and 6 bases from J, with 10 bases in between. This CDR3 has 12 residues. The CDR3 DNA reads TGTGCCAGCAGTTCTGACATCCCTGAAGCTTTCTTT. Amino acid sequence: CASSSDIPEAFF.

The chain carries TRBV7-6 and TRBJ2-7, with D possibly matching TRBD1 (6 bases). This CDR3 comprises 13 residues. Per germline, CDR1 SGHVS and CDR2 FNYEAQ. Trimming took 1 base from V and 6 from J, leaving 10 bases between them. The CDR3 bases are TGTGCCAGCAGCTTAGTTCAGGGGAGCGAGCAGTACTTC. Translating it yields CASSLVQGSEQYF.

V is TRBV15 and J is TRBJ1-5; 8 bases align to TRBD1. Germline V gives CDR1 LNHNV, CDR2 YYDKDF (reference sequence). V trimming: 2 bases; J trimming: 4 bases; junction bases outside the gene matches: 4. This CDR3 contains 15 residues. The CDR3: CATSRTDRANQPQHF. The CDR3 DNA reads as TGTGCCACCAGCAGAACGGACAGGGCAAATCAGCCCCAGCATTTT.

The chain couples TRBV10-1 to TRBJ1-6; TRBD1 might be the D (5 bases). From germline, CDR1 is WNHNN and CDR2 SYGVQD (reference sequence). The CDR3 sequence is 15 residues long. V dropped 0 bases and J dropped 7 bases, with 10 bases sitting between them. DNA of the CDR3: TGCGCCAGCAGTGAGTCGAAACAGGTGAATTCACCCCTCCACTTT. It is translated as CASSESKQVNSPLHF.

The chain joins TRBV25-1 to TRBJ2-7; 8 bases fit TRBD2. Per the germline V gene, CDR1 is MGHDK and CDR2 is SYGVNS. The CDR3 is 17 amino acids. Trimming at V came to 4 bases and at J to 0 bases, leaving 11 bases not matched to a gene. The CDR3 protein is CASSASTSAYYSYEQYF. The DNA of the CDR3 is TGTGCCAGCAGTGCTTCGACTAGCGCCTACTACTCCTACGAGCAGTACTTC.

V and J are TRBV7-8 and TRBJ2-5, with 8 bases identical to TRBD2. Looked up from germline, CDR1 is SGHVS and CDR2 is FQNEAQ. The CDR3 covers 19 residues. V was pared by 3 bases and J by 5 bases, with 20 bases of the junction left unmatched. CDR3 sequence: CASSLYRGTRGRFRETQYF. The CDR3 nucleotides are TGTGCCAGCAGCTTGTATAGAGGGACTAGGGGTCGCTTCCGGGAGACCCAGTACTTC.

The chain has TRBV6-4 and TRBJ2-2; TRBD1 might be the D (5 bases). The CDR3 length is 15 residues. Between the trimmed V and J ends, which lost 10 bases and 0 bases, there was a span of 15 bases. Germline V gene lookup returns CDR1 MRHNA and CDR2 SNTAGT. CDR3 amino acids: CATRTGHANTGELFF. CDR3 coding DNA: TGTGCCACCCGAACCGGACACGCGAACACCGGGGAGCTGTTTTTT.

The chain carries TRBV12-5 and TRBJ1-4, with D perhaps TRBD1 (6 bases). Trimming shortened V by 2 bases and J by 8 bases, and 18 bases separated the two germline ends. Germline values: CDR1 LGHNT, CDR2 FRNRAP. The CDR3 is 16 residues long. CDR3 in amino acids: CASGLRYTGIDEKLFF. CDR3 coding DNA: TGTGCTAGTGGTTTGCGCTATACAGGGATCGACGAAAAACTGTTTTTT.

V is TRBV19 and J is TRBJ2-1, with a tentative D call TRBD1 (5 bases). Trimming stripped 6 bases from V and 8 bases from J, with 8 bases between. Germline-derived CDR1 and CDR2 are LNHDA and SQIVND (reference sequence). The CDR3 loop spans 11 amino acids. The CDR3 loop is CASRDIYEQFF. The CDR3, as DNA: TGTGCCAGTAGGGACATTTATGAGCAGTTCTTC.

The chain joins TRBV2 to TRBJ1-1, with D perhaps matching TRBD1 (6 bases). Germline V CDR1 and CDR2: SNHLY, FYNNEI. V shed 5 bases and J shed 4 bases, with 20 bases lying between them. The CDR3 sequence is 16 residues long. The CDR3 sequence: CASSPQPSQTGTEAFF. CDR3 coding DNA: TGTGCCAGCAGTCCCCAGCCCAGCCAGACAGGCACTGAAGCTTTCTTT. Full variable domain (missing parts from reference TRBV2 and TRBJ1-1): EPEVTQTPSHQVTQMGQEVILRCVPISNHLYFYWYRQILGQKVEFLVSFYNNEISEKSEIFDDQFSVERPDGSNFTLKIRSTKLEDSAMYFCASSPQPSQTGTEAFFGQGTRLTVV.

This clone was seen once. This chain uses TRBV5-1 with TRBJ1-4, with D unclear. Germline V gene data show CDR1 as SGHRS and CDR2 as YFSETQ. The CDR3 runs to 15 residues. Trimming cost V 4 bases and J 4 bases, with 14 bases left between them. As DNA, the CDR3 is TGCGCCAGCAGCCCGGACTACAGCATTAATGAAAAACTGTTTTTT. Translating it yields CASSPDYSINEKLFF.

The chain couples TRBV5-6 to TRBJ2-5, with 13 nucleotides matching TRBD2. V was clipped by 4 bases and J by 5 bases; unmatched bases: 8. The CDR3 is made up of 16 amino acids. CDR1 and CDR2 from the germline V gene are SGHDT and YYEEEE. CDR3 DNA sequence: TGTGCCAGCAGCCCCAGACTAGCGGGGGGATGGGAGACCCAGTACTTC. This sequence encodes CASSPRLAGGWETQYF.

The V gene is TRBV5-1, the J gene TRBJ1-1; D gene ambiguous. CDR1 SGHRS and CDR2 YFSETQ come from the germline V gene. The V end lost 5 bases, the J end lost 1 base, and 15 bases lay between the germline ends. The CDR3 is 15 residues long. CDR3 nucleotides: TGCGCCAGCAGGGCGACTCCCTCCCCGAACACTGAAGCTTTCTTT. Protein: CASRATPSPNTEAFF.

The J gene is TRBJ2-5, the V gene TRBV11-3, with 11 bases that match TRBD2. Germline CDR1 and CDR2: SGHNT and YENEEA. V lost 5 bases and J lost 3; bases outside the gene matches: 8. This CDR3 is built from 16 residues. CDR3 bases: TGTGCCAGCAGCCGCTTTAGCGGGGGGGGAAAAGAGACCCAGTACTTC. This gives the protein CASSRFSGGGKETQYF.

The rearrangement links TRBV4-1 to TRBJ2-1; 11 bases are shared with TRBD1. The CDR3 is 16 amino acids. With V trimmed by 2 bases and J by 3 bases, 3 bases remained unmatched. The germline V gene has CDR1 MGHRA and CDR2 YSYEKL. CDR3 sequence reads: CASSQPGTGGYNEQFF. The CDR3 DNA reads TGCGCCAGCAGCCAACCCGGGACAGGGGGCTACAATGAGCAGTTCTTC.

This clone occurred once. This CDR3 is CASGLGVFYGYTF. The CDR3 nucleotides read TGTGCTAGTGGTTTGGGAGTTTTCTATGGCTACACCTTC. V is TRBV12-5 and J is TRBJ1-2; D gene unclear. Germline CDR1 and CDR2: LGHNT and FRNRAP. The CDR3 is 13 amino acids. V lost 1 base to trimming and J lost 4 bases, with 7 bases between them.

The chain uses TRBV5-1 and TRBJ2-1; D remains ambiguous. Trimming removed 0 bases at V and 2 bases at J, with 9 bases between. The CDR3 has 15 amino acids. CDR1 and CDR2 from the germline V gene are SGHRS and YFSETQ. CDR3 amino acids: CASSLVRFAYNEQFF. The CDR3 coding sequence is TGCGCCAGCAGCTTGGTTCGGTTCGCCTACAATGAGCAGTTCTTC.

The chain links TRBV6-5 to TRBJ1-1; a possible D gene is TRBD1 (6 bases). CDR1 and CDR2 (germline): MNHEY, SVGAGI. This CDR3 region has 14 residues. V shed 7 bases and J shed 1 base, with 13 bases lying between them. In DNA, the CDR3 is TGTGCCAGCACTCGGACAGAGCCGAACACTGAAGCTTTCTTT. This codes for CASTRTEPNTEAFF.

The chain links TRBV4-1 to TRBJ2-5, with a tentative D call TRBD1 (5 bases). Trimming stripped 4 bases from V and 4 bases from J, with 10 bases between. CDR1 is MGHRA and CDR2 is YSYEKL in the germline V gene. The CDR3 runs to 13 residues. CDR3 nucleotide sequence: TGCGCCAGCAGCCGGAACAGGCTAGAGACCCAGTACTTC. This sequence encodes CASSRNRLETQYF.

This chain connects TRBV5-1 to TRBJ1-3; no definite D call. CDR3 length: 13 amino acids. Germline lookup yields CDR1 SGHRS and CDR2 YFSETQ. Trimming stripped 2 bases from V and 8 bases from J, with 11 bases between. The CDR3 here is CASSFERLDTIYF. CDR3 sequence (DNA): TGCGCCAGCAGCTTCGAACGGCTAGACACCATATATTTT.

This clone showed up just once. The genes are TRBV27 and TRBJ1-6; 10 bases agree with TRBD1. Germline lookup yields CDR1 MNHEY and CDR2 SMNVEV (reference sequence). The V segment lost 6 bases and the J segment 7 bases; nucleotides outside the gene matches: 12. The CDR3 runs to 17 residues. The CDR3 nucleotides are TGTGCCAGCAGACGGCCGGGACAGGGGACCGGGAATTCACCCCTCCACTTT. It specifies CASRRPGQGTGNSPLHF.

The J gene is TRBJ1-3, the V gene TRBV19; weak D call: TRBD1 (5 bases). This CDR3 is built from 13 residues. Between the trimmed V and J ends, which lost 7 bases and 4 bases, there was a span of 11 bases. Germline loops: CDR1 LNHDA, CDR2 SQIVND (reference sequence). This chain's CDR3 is CASKRGDGNTIYF. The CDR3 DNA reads TGTGCCAGTAAAAGGGGTGACGGAAACACCATATATTTT.

For the CDR3, the DNA is TGTGCCAGCAGCCAGATATGGACAAAGGACACTGAAGCTTTCTTT. Residues: CASSQIWTKDTEAFF. The V gene is TRBV4-2, the J gene TRBJ1-1; tentatively, D is TRBD1 (5 bases). V lost 3 bases and J 3 bases, leaving 14 bases between the germline ends. There are 15 residues in the CDR3. Per germline, CDR1 LGHNA and CDR2 YNFKEQ.

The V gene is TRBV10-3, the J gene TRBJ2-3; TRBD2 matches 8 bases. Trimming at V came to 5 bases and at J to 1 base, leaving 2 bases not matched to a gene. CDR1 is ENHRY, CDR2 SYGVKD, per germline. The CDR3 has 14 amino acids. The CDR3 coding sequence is TGTGCCATCAGTTCGGGGGGGGGCACAGATACGCAGTATTTT. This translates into CAISSGGGTDTQYF.

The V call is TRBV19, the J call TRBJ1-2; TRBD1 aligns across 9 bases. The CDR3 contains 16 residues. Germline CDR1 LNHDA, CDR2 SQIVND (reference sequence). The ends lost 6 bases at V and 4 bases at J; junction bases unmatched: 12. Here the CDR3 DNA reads TGTGCCAGTAGGAAAATTGACAGGGGGGACTTCTATGGCTACACCTTC. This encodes CASRKIDRGDFYGYTF.

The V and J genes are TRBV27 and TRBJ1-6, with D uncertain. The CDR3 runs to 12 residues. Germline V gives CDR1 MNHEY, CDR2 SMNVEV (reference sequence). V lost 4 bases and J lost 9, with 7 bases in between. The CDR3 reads CASSWPGSPLHF. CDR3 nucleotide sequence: TGTGCCAGCAGTTGGCCGGGTTCACCCCTCCACTTT.